This T cell receptor beta chain was recorded in a study of blood T cell repertoires in COVID-19. Study-level background: The United States, Italy and Spain were the sources of the acute and convalescent COVID-19 samples.

The CDR3 contains 14 residues. Germline lookup yields CDR1 LGHNT and CDR2 FRNRAP. With 1 base removed from V and 8 bases from J, the gap between germline ends came to 11 bases. How the authors handled the data: Reference gene primer amplification gave estimated nucleated cell counts. Repertoires were generated with immunoSEQ multiplex PCR, while TCRdb's copy carries only in-frame clones and drops some. D and trimming were read from the DNA, whereas the V and J calls and clone size are those reported in that table. Of around 230,000 clones listed, 80% to 90% are singletons. Participants' reported clinical history set cohort assignment.

Specimen: PBMCs or T cells enriched from blood (not recorded which). The chain links TRBV12-5 to TRBJ2-2; possible D gene TRBD1, 6 bases. The receptor was derived from a man between 35 and 55 years old who had recovered from COVID-19. DNA of the CDR3: TGTGCTAGTGGTTTGGGCAGGGGAACGGGGGAGCTGTTTTTT. It translates to CASGLGRGTGELFF. Filled out from reference TRBV12-5 and TRBJ2-2, the complete variable domain reads DARVTQTPRHKVTEMGQEVTMRCQPILGHNTVFWYRQTMMQGLELLAYFRNRAPLDDSGMPKDRFSAEMPDATLATLKIQPSEPRDSAVYFCASGLGRGTGELFFGEGSRLTVL.